The subject of this entry is one T cell receptor beta chain. This clone was seen once. Its antigen is unknown. There are no base qualities to consult, and no much larger clone falls within one base. In the same sample, other DNA sequences code for this CDR3. This sample is drawn from a study of shared clonotypes between healthy human individuals (dated by TCRdb to about 2020). Background on the whole study: The cohort comprised two women and a few men aged 18 to 49 years. For each donor, CD4 naive and CD4 memory were each given three plates, CD8 naive was given two plates, and CD8 memory was given one plate. The study deeply sequenced blood TCR repertoires of several healthy adults to estimate repertoire size and the extent of clonotype sharing between individuals. Between about 0.8 and 9 billion PBMCs per donor were obtained by leukapheresis. Libraries were prepared and TCR repertoires were sequenced by different laboratories using diverse techniques, in order to increase sequencing depth and limit assay-specific biases.

Using the deep immunoSEQ assay, multiplex PCR amplified TCR CDR3 regions from genomic DNA. Genomic DNA extracted from each cell subset was distributed evenly over all wells of several immunoSEQ 96-well plates, and each plate served as one replicate. For sorted subsets, about 0.2 ug genomic DNA, equal to tens of thousands of T cell genomes, was loaded into each replicate PCR. The purified libraries were quantified using a Qubit 3.0 fluorometer, sized with a Bioanalyzer 2100, and then quantified again using the KAPA Library Quantification kit. A separate single-read 150-cycle Illumina NextSeq 550 flow cell was used to sequence each immunoSEQ 96-well plate. Turning to the authors' computational methods: Because the immunoSEQ output included only junctional sequences and no quality scores, the filtering could not be the same as the filtering used for full-length reads. Sequences were annotated with PyIR, a Python wrapper for IgBLAST v1.9, using IMGT germline references to assign V/J genes and CDR3. Reads were removed for weak V/J assignments (E-value above 1e-6), missing CDR3, stop codons, out-of-frame junctions, or ambiguous translated residues. V3J clonotypes were defined as sequences sharing the same inferred V gene, J gene, and CDR3 amino acid sequence. To compute the percentage overlap between repertoires, the number of shared unique clonotypes was divided by the size of the smaller repertoire. Repertoire richness was assessed with RTK rarefaction, the Chao1 estimator, and Recon v2.1 estimates of unobserved clonotypes. Generation probabilities for all TCRbeta clonotypes obtained by the gDNA method from a few donors were computed using OLGA. Held by TCRdb, this immuneACCESS table contains in-frame sequences only and omits some clones. Under half of the omission traces to an unresolved V gene where checked; the cause of the rest is unknown. The V and J calls and clone size are taken from that table; D and trimming were inferred from the DNA. The sample contains 1,500,000 or so clones, roughly 96% of them found a single time. The ten largest clones add up to roughly 1.2% of the sample.

Paper-wide results and their limitations: Pairwise subsampling led to the expectation that sequencing depth would affect the degree of clonotype sharing among donors. Clonotypes shared by all four sorted-subset donors showed higher generation probabilities than non-shared clonotypes. Larger estimated clonotype richness was generally found for naive subsets than for memory subsets. The small number of donors limited the genetic and exposure-history diversity represented. Sharing across four donors was observed for around 5% of naive CD4, 3% to 3.5% of naive CD8, roughly 2.4% of memory CD4, and around 0.4% of memory CD8 clonotypes. Sampling was limited to blood, and TCR repertoires in tissue likely differ from TCR repertoires in blood. Incomplete sequencing was indicated by rarefaction of sorted-subset datasets, despite the large sequencing depth.

The donors were healthy, HIV-negative adults who had no recently reported acute infections or vaccinations. Every donor was a Caucasian adult residing in Nashville, Tennessee, USA. CD4+ T cells were enriched through magnetic negative selection, after which naive cells were positively selected on CD45RA and the remaining negative fraction served as the memory subset. Blood was obtained by leukapheresis, after which PBMCs were separated by Ficoll-Histopaque density gradient centrifugation and cryopreserved in liquid nitrogen vapor phase. Purity and quantity of every magnetically sorted T cell population were checked by analytical flow cytometry. Genomic DNA was isolated from each sorted fraction and quantified by UV absorbance on a Nanodrop 2000c. Sample: naive CD4+ T cells sorted from blood. The sample's cell subset or site label is to be understood as: CD45RA+ positively selected. This sequence was found in a man aged 25 to 45 in good health.

The sequenced DNA: TGCGCCAGCAGCTTGGGTTGGGGAGAGACCCAGTACTTC. This gives the protein CASSLGWGETQYF. The chain was built from TRBV5-1 and TRBJ2-5; the D gene lacks a confident call. V lost 0 bases and J lost 4 bases; the stretch between them is 7 bases long. CDR1 and CDR2 are read off the germline V gene as SGHRS and YFSETQ. The CDR3 has 13 amino acids, counting the end cysteine and phenylalanine. The only DNA kept is the CDR3, 39 bases in frame from the first base.